This T cell receptor beta chain was captured in a study of T cells after posttransplantation cyclophosphamide. Methotrexate plus calcineurin inhibitor accompanied controls' myeloablative marrow transplants; sampling was 1 year later. Worth noting for this clone: The target antigen is unknown.

This CDR3 is built from 11 residues. Germline lookup yields CDR1 SQVTM and CDR2 ANQGSEA. V lost 4 bases and J 8 bases, leaving 11 bases between the germline ends. Some clones are missing from TCRdb's copy, which holds only in-frame ones; the method was immunoSEQ multiplex PCR. The sample records roughly 17,000 clones, about 85% being singletons. Study-wide results and caveats: Recipient CMV seropositivity and CMV reactivation strongly tracked TRB clonality. Blood and skin or GI T cell repertoires showed limited TRB overlap. Later blood repertoires were often dominated by clones from the donor CD8+ memory compartment.

Material: PBMCs, obtained after allogeneic stem cell transplant with calcineurin inhibitor and methotrexate. The rearrangement links TRBV29-1 to TRBJ1-2; the D gene is possibly TRBD1 (5 bases). The sequence was obtained from a female patient between 18 and 30 years old who received an allogeneic stem cell transplant from an unrelated donor, was CMV-positive, and had acute and chronic GVHD. A share of the T cells may be of graft donor origin. The CDR3 reads CSVGKAGGYTF. The CDR3 DNA reads as TGCAGCGTTGGGAAGGCAGGGGGCTACACCTTC. The full variable domain, completed using reference TRBV29-1 and TRBJ1-2, is SAVISQKPSRDICQRGTSLTIQCQVDSQVTMMFWYRQQPGQSLTLIATANQGSEATYESGFVIDKFPISRPNLTFSTLTVSNMSPEDSSIYLCSVGKAGGYTFGSGTRLTVV.